This T cell receptor (beta chain) was found in a study of blood T cells in healthy people across ages. CDR1 and CDR2 (germline): MNHEY, SVGEGT. This CDR3 is built from 15 residues. The germline V and J ends were trimmed by 2 bases and 3 bases, with 13 bases remaining between them. Per individual sample, total RNA of at least 6 micrograms was extracted. A second 7 to 11 cycle PCR used barcoded and J-beta primers. Sequencing of every sample gave 2.5 million or more CDR3-containing paired-end reads. Each CDR3 protein is one row after TCRdb ran MiXCR on the 5' RACE reads. The table records hundreds of thousands of distinct CDR3 sequences, more than 55% of them present only once.

The V call is TRBV6-2 or TRBV6-3, the J call TRBJ1-1; possibly TRBD1 for D (5 bases). Sequenced material: blood. This receptor was obtained from a middle-aged man in good health. In DNA, the CDR3 is TGTGCCAGCAGTTACCGTCCAGGGAAGTACACTGAAGCTTTCTTT. Its protein product is CASSYRPGKYTEAFF.